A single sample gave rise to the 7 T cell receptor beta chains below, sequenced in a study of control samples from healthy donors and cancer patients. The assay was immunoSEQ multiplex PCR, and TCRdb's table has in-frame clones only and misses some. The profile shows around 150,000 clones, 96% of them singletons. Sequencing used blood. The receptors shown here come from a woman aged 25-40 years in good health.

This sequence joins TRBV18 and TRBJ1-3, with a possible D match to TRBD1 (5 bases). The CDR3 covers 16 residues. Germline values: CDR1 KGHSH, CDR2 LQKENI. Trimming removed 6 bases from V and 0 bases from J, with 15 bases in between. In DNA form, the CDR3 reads TGTGCCAGCTCCCTTGGACAATCGAGCTCTGGAAACACCATATATTTT. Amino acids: CASSLGQSSSGNTIYF.

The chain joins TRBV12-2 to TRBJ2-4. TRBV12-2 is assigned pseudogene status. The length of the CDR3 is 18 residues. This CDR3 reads CASRTHKTQPLAKNIQYF. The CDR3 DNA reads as TGTGCAAGTCGCACCCATAAGACCCAGCCTCTAGCCAAAAACATTCAGTACTTC.

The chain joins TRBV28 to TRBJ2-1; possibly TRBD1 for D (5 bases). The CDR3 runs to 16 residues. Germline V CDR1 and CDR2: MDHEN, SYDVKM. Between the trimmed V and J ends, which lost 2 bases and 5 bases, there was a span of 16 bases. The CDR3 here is CASSLDSSPGNNEQFF. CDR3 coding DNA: TGTGCCAGCAGTTTAGACAGCTCCCCAGGAAACAATGAGCAGTTCTTC.

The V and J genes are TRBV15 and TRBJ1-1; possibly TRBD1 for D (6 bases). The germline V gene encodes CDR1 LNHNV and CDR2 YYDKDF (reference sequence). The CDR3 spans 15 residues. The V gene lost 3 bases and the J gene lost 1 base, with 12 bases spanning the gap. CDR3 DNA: TGTGCCACCAGCAGGGATAAAGGGGGGAACACTGAAGCTTTCTTT. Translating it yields CATSRDKGGNTEAFF.

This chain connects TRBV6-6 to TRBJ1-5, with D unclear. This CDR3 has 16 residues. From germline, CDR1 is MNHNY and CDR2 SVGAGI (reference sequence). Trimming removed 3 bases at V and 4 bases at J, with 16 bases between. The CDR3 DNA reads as TGTGCCAGCAGTTATGCTCCCGCCCAGCTTAATCAGCCCCAGCATTTT. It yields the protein CASSYAPAQLNQPQHF.

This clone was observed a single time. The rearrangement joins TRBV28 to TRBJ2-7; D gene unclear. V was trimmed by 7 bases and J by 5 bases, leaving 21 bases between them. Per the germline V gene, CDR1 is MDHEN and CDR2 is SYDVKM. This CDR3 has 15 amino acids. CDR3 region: CASIQGMGQWDEQYF. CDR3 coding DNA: TGTGCCAGCATCCAAGGCATGGGCCAGTGGGACGAGCAGTACTTC. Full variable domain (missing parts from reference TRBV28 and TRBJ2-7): DVKVTQSSRYLVKRTGEKVFLECVQDMDHENMFWYRQDPGLGLRLIYFSYDVKMKEKGDIPEGYSVSREKKERFSLILESASTNQTSMYLCASIQGMGQWDEQYFGPGTRLTVT.

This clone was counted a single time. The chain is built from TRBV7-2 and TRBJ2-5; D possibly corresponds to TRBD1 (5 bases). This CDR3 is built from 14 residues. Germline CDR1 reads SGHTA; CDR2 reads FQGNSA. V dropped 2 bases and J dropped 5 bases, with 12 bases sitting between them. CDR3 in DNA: TGTGCCAGCAGCTTATCTACAGGATCGGAGACCCAGTACTTC. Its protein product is CASSLSTGSETQYF.